Listed below are T cell receptor beta chains from one sample, sequenced in a study of PD-1 blockade in mismatch repair-deficient tumors. Libraries were prepared by immunoSEQ multiplex PCR; TCRdb keeps only in-frame clonotypes and omits some of them. The sample lists approximately 10,000 clones, around 90% occurring once. These receptors have no identified antigens. This specimen was cells cultured in vitro, taken from a patient treated with pembrolizumab. The origin of the receptors is an adult with mismatch repair-deficient cancer. Each CDR3 is given with its conserved first and last residue. D genes are given only for firm matches. Size is omitted from some rows. Given values are once, few, many or a class for expanded clones.

v_gene	abundance	d_gene	j_gene	CDR3nt	CDR3aa
TRBV7-3	NA	NA	TRBJ1-3	TGTGCCAGCAGCTTAATTGGGGGAGAGGACACCATATATTTT	CASSLIGGEDTIYF
TRBV7-3	NA	NA	TRBJ2-1	TGTGCCAGCAGCTTAACATCCAGGTCCGATGAGCAGTTCTTC	CASSLTSRSDEQFF
TRBV10-3	NA	NA	TRBJ1-1	TGTGCCATCAGTGAGTCCGCAGATTTGAACACTGAAGCTTTCTTT	CAISESADLNTEAFF
TRBV5-1	NA	NA	TRBJ2-3	TGCGCCAGCAGCTTGGTTGGACCGAAAGACACAGATACGCAGTATTTT	CASSLVGPKDTDTQYF
TRBV9	NA	NA	TRBJ1-3	TGTGCCAGCAGCGTAAGAGGGCGGGATGGAAACACCATATATTTT	CASSVRGRDGNTIYF
TRBV7-8	NA	NA	TRBJ2-1	TGTGCCAGCCACAGGGGAATGTCGGCGGGGGGTATTTACAATGAGCAGTTCTTC	CASHRGMSAGGIYNEQFF
TRBV2	NA	NA	TRBJ2-1	TGTGCCAGCATTGACCACCCGGAGGAGCAGTTCTTC	CASIDHPEEQFF
TRBV5-1	NA	NA	TRBJ2-5	TGCGCCAGCAGCTTAGAAGAGACCCAGTACTTC	CASSLEETQYF
TRBV18	NA	TRBD1	TRBJ1-4	TGTGCCAGCTCAGCGAGGGACAGGGGGCACGAAAAACTGTTTTTT	CASSARDRGHEKLFF
TRBV28	NA	NA	TRBJ2-7	TGTGCCAGCAGTCTAACACCTTCCTACGAGCAGTACTTC	CASSLTPSYEQYF
TRBV7-6	NA	NA	TRBJ2-1	TGTGCCAGCAGCTTACGGCGGTATGGGGATGAGCAGTTCTTC	CASSLRRYGDEQFF
TRBV6-1	once	NA	TRBJ1-3	TGTGCCAGCAGTGGCCACCCACTCGGCGGAAACACCATATATTTT	CASSGHPLGGNTIYF
TRBV5-1	NA	TRBD2	TRBJ2-5	TGCGCCAGCAGCCCCGGACTAGCGGGAGTGGGGGGGGAGACCCAGTACTTC	CASSPGLAGVGGETQYF
TRBV9	NA	NA	TRBJ2-3	TGTGCCAGCAGCGATCACGGGACAACAGATACGCAGTATTTT	CASSDHGTTDTQYF
TRBV25-1	NA	NA	TRBJ1-1	TGTGCCAGCAGTTCCCCTTTAGTAGGGAACACTGAAGCTTTCTTT	CASSSPLVGNTEAFF
TRBV18	NA	NA	TRBJ2-2	TGTGCCAGCTCACCGGTACGGTGGAACACCGGGGAGCTGTTTTTT	CASSPVRWNTGELFF
TRBV19	NA	TRBD1	TRBJ1-2	TGTGCCAGTAGTGCGGTGGACAGGATTACCTATGGCTACACCTTC	CASSAVDRITYGYTF
TRBV7-9	NA	TRBD1	TRBJ1-5	TGTGCCAGCAGCTTGGGGACAGGGGATGGGCAGCCCCAGCATTTT	CASSLGTGDGQPQHF
TRBV30	NA	NA	TRBJ1-6	TGTGCCTGGAGTGTAGGGACTTTTAATTCACCCCTCCACTTT	CAWSVGTFNSPLHF
TRBV18	NA	NA	TRBJ2-3	TGTGCCAGCTCGGGCTCGTACACAGATACGCAGTATTTT	CASSGSYTDTQYF
TRBV11-3	NA	TRBD2	TRBJ2-3	TGTGCCAGCAGCCCCGGACTAGCGGGAGGCACAGATACGCAGTATTTT	CASSPGLAGGTDTQYF
TRBV5-4	NA	NA	TRBJ1-1	TGTGCCAGCAGCTTGGAACAAAGGAACACTGAAGCTTTCTTT	CASSLEQRNTEAFF
TRBV6-1	NA	NA	TRBJ2-1	TGTGCCAGCAGTGAAGTAGTGTTCTCCCTAAGGGAGCAGTTCTTC	CASSEVVFSLREQFF
TRBV11-3	NA	TRBD1	TRBJ1-1	TGTGCCAGCAGCCCCCGCCTGGGACAGAAACTGGAAGCTTTCTTT	CASSPRLGQKLEAFF
TRBV6-4	NA	NA	TRBJ1-2	TGTGCCAGCAGTCCCGGAACAGGGTTTGTTGGGTACCTCTATGGCTACACCTTC	CASSPGTGFVGYLYGYTF
TRBV5-1	NA	TRBD2	TRBJ2-2	TGCGCCAGCAGCTTGGGAGCGGGAGGCGACACCGGGGAGCTGTTTTTT	CASSLGAGGDTGELFF